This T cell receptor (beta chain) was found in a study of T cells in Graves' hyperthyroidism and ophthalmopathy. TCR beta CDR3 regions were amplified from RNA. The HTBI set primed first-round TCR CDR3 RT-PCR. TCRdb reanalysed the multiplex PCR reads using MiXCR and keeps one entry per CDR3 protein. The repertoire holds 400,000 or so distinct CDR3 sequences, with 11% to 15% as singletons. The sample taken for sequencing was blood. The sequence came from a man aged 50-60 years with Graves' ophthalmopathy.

The CDR3 loop is CASSTSDRGTEAFF. In nucleotides, the CDR3 is TGTGCCAGTAGTACCTCGGACAGGGGCACTGAAGCTTTCTTT. The chain recombines TRBV19 with TRBJ1-1; TRBD1 agrees at 9 bases. V shed 4 bases, J shed 4 bases, and the junction held 4 bases outside the gene matches. CDR3 length equals 14 residues. Germline-derived CDR1 and CDR2 are LNHDA and SQIVND (reference sequence).